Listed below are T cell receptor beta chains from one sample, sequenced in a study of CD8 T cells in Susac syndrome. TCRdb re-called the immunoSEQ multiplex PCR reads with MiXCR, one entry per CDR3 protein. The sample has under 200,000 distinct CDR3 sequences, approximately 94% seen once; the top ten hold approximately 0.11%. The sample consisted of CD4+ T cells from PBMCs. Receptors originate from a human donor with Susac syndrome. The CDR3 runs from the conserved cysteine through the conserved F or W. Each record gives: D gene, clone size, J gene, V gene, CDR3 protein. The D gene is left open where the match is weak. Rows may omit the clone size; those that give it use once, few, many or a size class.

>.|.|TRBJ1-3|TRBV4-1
CASSQDLPGAGNTIYF
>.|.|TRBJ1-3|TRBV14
CASSHGSTIYF
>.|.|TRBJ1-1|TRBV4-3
CASSQEDRAVEAFF
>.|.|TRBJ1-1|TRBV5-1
CASSLAVAQLNTEAFF
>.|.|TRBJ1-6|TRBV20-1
CSASYSADNNSPLHF
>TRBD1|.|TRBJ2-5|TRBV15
CATSGFRGTGETQYF
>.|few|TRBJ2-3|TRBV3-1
CASSQRSTDTQYF
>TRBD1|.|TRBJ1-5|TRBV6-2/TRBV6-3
CASSYSVGQGEVSWSGSQPQHF
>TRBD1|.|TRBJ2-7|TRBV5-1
CASSLGQGGEQYF
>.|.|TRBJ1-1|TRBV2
CASNGRGEIAEAFF
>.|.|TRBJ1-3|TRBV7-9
CASSPGGAENTIYF
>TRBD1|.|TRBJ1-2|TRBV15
CATSRGDRSNYGYTF
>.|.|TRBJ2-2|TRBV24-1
CATSEDAIGELFF
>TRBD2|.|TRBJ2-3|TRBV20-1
CSAIRGGRTDTQYF
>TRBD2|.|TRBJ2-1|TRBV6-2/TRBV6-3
CASSIPLGAGEHNEQFF
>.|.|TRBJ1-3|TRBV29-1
CSVGVQNTIYF
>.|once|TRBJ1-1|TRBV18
CASSPGAGLNTEAFF
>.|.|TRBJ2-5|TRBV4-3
CASSQHLQETQYF
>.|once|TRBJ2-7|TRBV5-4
CASSRSQGRYGDEQYF
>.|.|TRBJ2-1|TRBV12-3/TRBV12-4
CASSPPRDHRTDNEQFF
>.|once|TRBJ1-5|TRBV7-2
CASSLETSNQPQHF
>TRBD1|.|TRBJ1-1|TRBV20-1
CSADSGTGGTEAFF
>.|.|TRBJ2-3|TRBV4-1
CASSPRWGTDTQYF
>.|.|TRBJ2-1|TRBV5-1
CASSPGSGGETYNEQFF
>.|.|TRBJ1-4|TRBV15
CATSISPPGHEKLFF
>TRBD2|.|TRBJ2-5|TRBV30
CAWNGLAGTFGETQYF
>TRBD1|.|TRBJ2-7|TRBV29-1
CSAAPTGQPSYEQYF
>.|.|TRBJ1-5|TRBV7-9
CASSFGPGEFNQPQHF
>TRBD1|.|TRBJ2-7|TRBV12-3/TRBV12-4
CASMDRPRGEQYF
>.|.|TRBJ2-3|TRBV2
CASTETDASTDTQYF
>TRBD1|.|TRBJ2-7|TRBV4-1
CASSVGQGQTYEQYF
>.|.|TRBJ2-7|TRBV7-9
CASSSAGARAYEQYF
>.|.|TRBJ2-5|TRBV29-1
CSVTRVGETQYF
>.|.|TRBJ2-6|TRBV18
CASSPPGLSGANVLTF
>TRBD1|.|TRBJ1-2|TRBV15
CATSGRNPGQYGYTF
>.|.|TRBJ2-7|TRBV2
CASSESISSYEQYF
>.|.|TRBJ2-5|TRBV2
CASSVSGQETQYF
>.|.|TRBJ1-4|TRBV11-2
CASSSLTGGGEKLFF
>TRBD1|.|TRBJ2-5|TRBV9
CASSRDRHQETQYF
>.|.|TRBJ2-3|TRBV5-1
CASSFLVGGPSTDTQYF
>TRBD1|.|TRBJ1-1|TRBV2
CASSDRQGRAFF
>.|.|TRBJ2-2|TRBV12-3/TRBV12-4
CASSPRDAPGRRELFF
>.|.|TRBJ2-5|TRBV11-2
CASSLDGGAQETQYF
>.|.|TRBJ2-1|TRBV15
CATSRDLRAGNSYNEQFF
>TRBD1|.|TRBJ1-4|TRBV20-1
CSPHSTGDEKLFF
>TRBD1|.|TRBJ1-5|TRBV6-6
CASSFGGQGSQPQHF
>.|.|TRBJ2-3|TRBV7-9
CASSPGNSLTDTQYF
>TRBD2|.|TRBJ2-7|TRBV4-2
CASSQDPHSTSGAGEQYF
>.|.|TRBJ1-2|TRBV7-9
CASSLDRAEGYTF
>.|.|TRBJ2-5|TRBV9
CASSVEWGALWTQYF